This T cell receptor beta chain appears in the sequencing data of a study of T-cell memory formation after mild COVID-19. TCRdb re-called the 5' RACE reads through MiXCR, storing one row per CDR3 protein. The sample yields 500,000 to 600,000 distinct CDR3 sequences, about a sixth seen once. Specimen: PBMCs or a T cell subset sorted from them (not recorded which). This receptor was obtained from an adult woman who had mild COVID-19 (a few samples of this study predate the infection). Cell type and time point are not known.

CDR3 in DNA: TGTGCCAGCAGCCCCGGGGGCGCAGCCGAAGCTTTCTTT. It specifies CASSPGGAAEAFF. The V and J genes are TRBV7-9 and TRBJ1-1, with D maybe TRBD1 (6 bases). CDR1 SEHNR and CDR2 FQNEAQ come from the germline V gene (reference sequence). CDR3 length: 13 amino acids. V shed 5 bases and J shed 8 bases, with 15 bases lying between them.